The 30 T cell receptor beta chains presented below share a single source sample, sequenced in a study of identical twins (TCRdb year 2016). Library method: 5' RACE. Sequencing instrument: Illumina HiSeq 2000. TCRdb applied fastp at Q25 and MiXCR to the public reads, then kept only in-frame beta chains. Every entry covers one CDR3 protein and lists the most common genes and DNA from its rows. The sample data list some 760,000 distinct CDR3 sequences, and 18% of these were observed just once. Clones ranked in the top ten supply approximately 14% of the sample. Another study also made use of these data, one on T cells expressing NK-cell markers.

Sequenced: PBMCs. Receptor source: a woman between 18 and 29 years old in good health.

The rearrangement links TRBV12-3 or TRBV12-4 to TRBJ2-7, with D perhaps matching TRBD2 (6 bases). The CDR3 is made up of 12 amino acids. The V gene lost 3 bases and the J gene lost 7 bases, with 10 bases spanning the gap. The CDR3 bases are TGTGCCAGCAGTTTCGGGGGTCGGGAGCAGTACTTC. Its protein is CASSFGGREQYF.

This clonotype was detected only a few times. V usage is TRBV7-2 and J usage is TRBJ2-1, with 8 bases identical to TRBD2. V shed 5 bases and J 10 bases; nucleotides not matched to a gene: 7. CDR1 and CDR2 (germline): SGHTA, FQGNSA. The CDR3 length is 13 residues. This chain's CDR3 is CASSRRGGWEQFF. CDR3 nucleotides: TGTGCCAGCAGCCGACGGGGGGGCTGGGAGCAGTTCTTC.

This clonotype was counted a few times. CDR3 in amino acids: CASSQTDRESYNSPLHF. The CDR3 DNA follows: TGTGCCAGCAGCCAAACGGACAGGGAGTCCTATAATTCACCCCTCCACTTT. V usage is TRBV14 and J usage is TRBJ1-6, with 8 bases that match TRBD1. The CDR3 is 17 residues long. Germline assignment: CDR1 SGHDN and CDR2 FVKESK. V was clipped by 2 bases and J by 1 base; unmatched bases: 4.

The V and J genes are TRBV11-3 and TRBJ2-5; the D gene could be TRBD1 or TRBD2 (6 bases each). Looked up from germline, CDR1 is SGHNT and CDR2 is YENEEA. Deletions cut 2 bases from V and 4 bases from J, with 14 bases between. The CDR3 length is 15 residues. CDR3 DNA sequence: TGTGCCAGCAGCTTAAATCTGGGGGGCCGAGAGACCCAGTACTTC. Its protein product is CASSLNLGGRETQYF.

This clonotype was seen more than once but under ten times. This chain links TRBV7-8 with TRBJ1-6; perhaps TRBD1 as D (5 bases). Looked up from germline, CDR1 is SGHVS and CDR2 is FQNEAQ. The CDR3 covers 17 residues. Trimming took off 1 base at V and 7 bases at J, with 17 bases between the two ends. The CDR3 sequence is CASSLVLRQWVNSPLHF. In DNA, the CDR3 is TGTGCCAGCAGCTTAGTTCTTCGACAGTGGGTAAATTCACCCCTCCACTTT.

This clonotype was seen only a few times. This rearrangement joins TRBV7-9 to TRBJ1-5; no reliable D call. The ends were cut back, 3 bases at V and 15 bases at J, with 15 bases in the middle. Germline V gene data show CDR1 as SEHNR and CDR2 as FQNEAQ (reference sequence). CDR3 size: 12 residues. CDR3 region: CASSFGVDEAHF. CDR3 DNA sequence: TGTGCCAGCAGCTTTGGGGTGGATGAAGCGCATTTT.

This clonotype came up once. The chain employs TRBV5-1 and TRBJ2-1; 7 bases map to TRBD2. This CDR3 spans 16 amino acids. Looked up from germline, CDR1 is SGHRS and CDR2 is YFSETQ. The ends lost 4 bases at V and 5 bases at J; junction bases unmatched: 12. The DNA of the CDR3 is TGCGCCAGCAGCAAATCATCTAGCGGAGTACACAATGAGCAGTTCTTC. It is translated as CASSKSSSGVHNEQFF.

The rearrangement joins TRBV6-2 or TRBV6-3 to TRBJ2-7; D may be TRBD2 (6 bases). CDR1 MNHEY and CDR2 SVGEGT come from the germline V gene. The CDR3 consists of 15 residues. V lost 4 bases, J lost 0 bases, and 13 bases lay in between. The CDR3 loop is CASSSGGIRSYEQYF. The DNA of the CDR3 is TGTGCCAGCAGTTCCGGCGGGATCCGCTCCTACGAGCAGTACTTC.

The chain combines TRBV18 with TRBJ2-5; D unresolved. V lost 3 bases to trimming and J lost 5 bases, with 7 bases between them. The CDR3 totals 12 residues. Germline assignment: CDR1 KGHSH and CDR2 LQKENI. The CDR3 reads CASSPVMETQYF. In nucleotides, the CDR3 is TGTGCCAGCTCACCGGTGATGGAGACCCAGTACTTC. The whole variable domain, filled in from reference TRBV18 and TRBJ2-5, reads NAGVMQNPRHLVRRRGQEARLRCSPMKGHSHVYWYRQLPEEGLKFMVYLQKENIIDESGMPKERFSAEFPKEGPSILRIQQVVRGDSAAYFCASSPVMETQYFGPGTRLLVL.

In this sample, this clonotype turned up many times. The V gene is TRBV24-1, the J gene TRBJ2-1; 7 nucleotides agree with TRBD2. The CDR3 contains 15 residues. Germline V gene sequence: CDR1 KGHDR, CDR2 SFDVKD. Germline trimming cut 3 bases from V and 10 bases from J; bases unmatched to any gene: 11. CDR3: CATSDPGLGRGEQFF. The CDR3 coding sequence is TGTGCCACCAGTGATCCCGGACTAGGTAGAGGGGAGCAGTTCTTC.

The chain uses TRBV7-2 and TRBJ2-1, with 14 bases that match TRBD2. The CDR3 loop spans 17 amino acids. Germline loops: CDR1 SGHTA, CDR2 FQGNSA. The V gene end was trimmed by 5 bases and the J gene end by 7 bases; junction bases not matched to a gene: 10. CDR3 coding DNA: TGTGCCAGCAGCACACCGGGACTAGCGGGAGTTTTGAATGAGCAGTTCTTC. Translation gives CASSTPGLAGVLNEQFF.

CDR3 nucleotides: TGTGCCAGCAGTCCCACGTGGGGCGAGGAAAAACTGTTTTTT. Residues: CASSPTWGEEKLFF. The chain is built from TRBV12-3 or TRBV12-4 and TRBJ1-4; D may be TRBD1 (5 bases). V was shortened by 5 bases and J by 8 bases, with 15 bases between the two germline ends. The CDR3 spans 14 residues.

V gene TRBV21-1 combines with J gene TRBJ2-1; the table's D call TRBD2 went unverified against the DNA. TRBV21-1 has pseudogene status. The CDR3 sequence is 19 residues long. The CDR3 reads CASSSHGLAGESSYNEQFF. CDR3 DNA: TGTGCCAGCAGCTCTCACGGACTAGCGGGGGAAAGCTCCTACAATGAGCAGTTCTTC.

This clonotype appeared a few times. The rearrangement uses TRBV5-1 and TRBJ2-7; 9 bases align to TRBD1. The germline CDR1 and CDR2 sequences are SGHRS and YFSETQ. J gave up 5 bases and V 2 bases, and 5 bases lay outside the gene matches. This CDR3 comprises 14 residues. The CDR3 coding sequence is TGCGCCAGCAGCTTCCGGGACAGGGTGCACGAGCAGTACTTC. Translation: CASSFRDRVHEQYF.

The chain is built from TRBV18 and TRBJ2-7; TRBD1 matches at 12 bases. Germline V gene sequence: CDR1 KGHSH, CDR2 LQKENI. The CDR3 loop spans 15 amino acids. V lost 5 bases and J lost 4; bases outside the gene matches: 6. The CDR3 nucleotides are TGTGCCAGCTCAGTTTCGGGACAGGGGGCATACGAGCAGTACTTC. Translation: CASSVSGQGAYEQYF.

The V call is TRBV5-1, the J call TRBJ2-7; weak D call: TRBD2 (6 bases). The germline V and J ends were trimmed by 4 bases and 4 bases, with 18 bases remaining between them. Germline assignment: CDR1 SGHRS and CDR2 YFSETQ. CDR3 length: 15 amino acids. The CDR3 here is CASSPGASDRYEQYF. As DNA, the CDR3 is TGCGCCAGCAGCCCCGGAGCTAGCGACAGATACGAGCAGTACTTC.

This clonotype was observed a handful of times. V and J are TRBV27 and TRBJ2-1; D is unresolved. CDR1 and CDR2 (germline): MNHEY, SMNVEV (reference sequence). The ends were cut back, 0 bases at V and 6 bases at J, with 15 bases in the middle. CDR3 size: 16 residues. The CDR3 reads CASSLSRTGGPNEQFF. The CDR3 DNA sequence: TGTGCCAGCAGTTTATCGAGGACGGGCGGCCCCAATGAGCAGTTCTTC.

The chain couples TRBV20-1 to TRBJ1-6; 10 positions match TRBD1. The junction had 7 bases not matched to a gene; V was cut back by 5 bases and J by 9 bases. The CDR3 totals 14 residues. The germline V gene has CDR1 DFQATT and CDR2 SNEGSKA (reference sequence). As DNA, the CDR3 is TGCAGTGCTCGACCCGGGACAGGGGTTTCACCCCTCCACTTT. It is translated as CSARPGTGVSPLHF.

This clonotype was counted only a few times. This rearrangement joins TRBV5-1 to TRBJ2-3, with D possibly being TRBD1 or TRBD2 (5 bases each). Trimming took 1 base from V and 4 from J, leaving 13 bases between them. CDR1 and CDR2 from the germline V gene are SGHRS and YFSETQ. The CDR3 length is 15 residues. CDR3 sequence reads: CASSLPKGRSDTQYF. The CDR3 DNA reads TGCGCCAGCAGCTTGCCGAAGGGACGATCAGATACGCAGTATTTT.

There are a few counts of this clonotype. The V call is TRBV10-3, the J call TRBJ2-1; TRBD1 matches at 11 bases. Per germline, CDR1 ENHRY and CDR2 SYGVKD. CDR3 length: 14 residues. The trim removed 10 bases at V and 10 bases at J, leaving 12 bases unmatched. DNA of the CDR3: TGTGCCACGAGAAGGGGACAGGGGGACGGGGAGCAGTTCTTC. This encodes CATRRGQGDGEQFF.

The chain couples TRBV2 to TRBJ2-3; D ambiguous. The CDR3 has 13 residues. The V end lost 6 bases, the J end lost 2 bases, and 9 bases lay between the germline ends. Germline V gives CDR1 SNHLY, CDR2 FYNNEI. The CDR3 region is CASRADATDTQYF. For the CDR3, the DNA is TGTGCCAGCAGGGCGGACGCCACAGATACGCAGTATTTT. The complete variable domain, with remaining parts taken from reference TRBV2 and TRBJ2-3, reads EPEVTQTPSHQVTQMGQEVILRCVPISNHLYFYWYRQILGQKVEFLVSFYNNEISEKSEIFDDQFSVERPDGSNFTLKIRSTKLEDSAMYFCASRADATDTQYFGPGTRLTVL.

This clonotype was counted a few times. The chain has TRBV4-2 and TRBJ2-5; no clear D. Germline V CDR1 and CDR2: LGHNA, YNFKEQ. The V gene lost 0 bases and the J gene lost 5 bases, with 7 bases spanning the gap. This CDR3 contains 13 residues. This CDR3 is CASSQERFETQYF. The CDR3 coding sequence is TGTGCCAGCAGCCAAGAGCGTTTTGAGACCCAGTACTTC.

This clonotype occurred a few times. The CDR3 DNA reads TGCGCCAGCAGCTTGGCCCAAGTCGACAATGAGCAGTTCTTC. Its protein product is CASSLAQVDNEQFF. The genes are TRBV5-1 and TRBJ2-1; D is unclear. Germline V gene lookup returns CDR1 SGHRS and CDR2 YFSETQ. Trimming shortened V by 0 bases and J by 5 bases, and 9 bases separated the two germline ends. This CDR3 has 14 residues.

This chain joins TRBV27 and TRBJ2-1, with TRBD2 matching 10 bases. Germline V CDR1 and CDR2: MNHEY, SMNVEV (reference sequence). Trimming at V came to 2 bases and at J to 4 bases, leaving 8 bases not matched to a gene. The CDR3 contains 17 residues. The CDR3 loop is CASSLKLAGALYNEQFF. As DNA, the CDR3 is TGTGCCAGCAGTTTAAAGCTAGCGGGAGCCCTTTACAATGAGCAGTTCTTC.

The chain has TRBV20-1 and TRBJ1-6; D is undetermined. The CDR3 has 12 residues. Germline V CDR1 and CDR2: DFQATT, SNEGSKA (reference sequence). V lost 7 bases and J 6 bases, leaving 10 bases between the germline ends. CDR3 nucleotide sequence: TGCAGTGTTCAAAGACCTAATTCACCCCTCCACTTT. Translating it yields CSVQRPNSPLHF.

This clonotype was seen only a few times. V gene TRBV4-3 combines with J gene TRBJ2-1, with 12 bases identical to TRBD2. Losses at the gene ends were 1 base for V and 8 bases for J; bases not matched to a gene: 6. In germline, CDR1 is LGHNA, CDR2 YSLEER. The CDR3 is 16 residues long. CDR3 protein: CASSQGVTSGSHEQFF. Here the CDR3 DNA reads TGCGCCAGCAGCCAAGGTGTGACTAGCGGGAGTCATGAGCAGTTCTTC.

J is TRBJ1-6 and V is TRBV10-3; 7 bases fit TRBD1. The CDR3 consists of 13 residues. Losses at the gene ends were 10 bases for V and 5 bases for J; bases not matched to a gene: 5. Germline V gives CDR1 ENHRY, CDR2 SYGVKD. The chain's CDR3 is CATRQGDNSPLHF. The CDR3 DNA is TGTGCCACCCGACAGGGAGATAATTCACCCCTCCACTTT.

The chain employs TRBV6-2 or TRBV6-3 and TRBJ2-7, with 8 positions matching TRBD1. CDR3 length: 15 amino acids. Germline-derived CDR1 and CDR2 are MNHEY and SVGEGT. With V trimmed by 5 bases and J by 2 bases, 8 bases remained unmatched. The CDR3 nucleotides are TGTGCCAGCAGTCCGGACAGGGCCATCACCTACGAGCAGTACTTC. Protein sequence: CASSPDRAITYEQYF.

This chain uses TRBV12-3 or TRBV12-4 with TRBJ1-2; D is uncertain. CDR3 length equals 13 residues. Trimming pared 5 bases from V and 2 bases from J, leaving 9 bases between. This CDR3 is CASSEVLNYGYTF. CDR3 nucleotide sequence: TGTGCCAGCAGTGAAGTTCTAAACTATGGCTACACCTTC.

This chain uses TRBV12-3 or TRBV12-4 with TRBJ1-6; no firm D call. CDR3 size: 14 residues. V dropped 2 bases and J dropped 7 bases, with 9 bases sitting between them. The CDR3 coding sequence is TGTGCCAGCAGTTTAAGCCGGTCAAATTCACCCCTCCACTTT. Protein: CASSLSRSNSPLHF.